This entry features one T cell receptor (beta chain) sequence. Its antigen is undetermined. Primers included in the PCR were 60 Vbeta and 13 Jbeta primers. TCRdb's copy holds only in-frame clones and misses some; the assay was immunoSEQ multiplex PCR. Its table records approximately 110,000 clones. The data are from a study of cytomegalovirus exposure and HLA in healthy donors. Study-level background: From HLA-typed donors, an early data release held roughly 80 million unique TCRs.

General observations from the study: Presence/absence analyses assumed roughly uniform sequencing depth across donors, which may not hold. In a later analysis, several top co-occurrence clusters appeared linked to parvovirus B19, influenza, CMV and Epstein-Barr virus. Later on, an analysis showed TCR association rates differing by HLA locus, with DRB1 the most and HLA-C the fewest.

The germline V gene encodes CDR1 MDHEN and CDR2 SYDVKM. The V end lost 1 base, the J end lost 2 bases, and 12 bases lay between the germline ends. CDR3 length equals 15 residues. The sequence was obtained from a middle-aged man in good health and CMV-seronegative. This chain joins TRBV28 and TRBJ2-7, with D uncertain. What was sequenced was PBMCs. The CDR3 DNA follows: TGTGCCAGCAGTTTATTCGGCAGGCTTACCTACGAGCAGTACTTC. It specifies CASSLFGRLTYEQYF. The variable domain in full, with the rest retrieved from reference TRBV28 and TRBJ2-7, is DVKVTQSSRYLVKRTGEKVFLECVQDMDHENMFWYRQDPGLGLRLIYFSYDVKMKEKGDIPEGYSVSREKKERFSLILESASTNQTSMYLCASSLFGRLTYEQYFGPGTRLTVT.